The sequence of this T cell receptor (beta chain) was determined in a study of PD-1 blockade in classical Hodgkin lymphoma. Study findings and constraints: Unlike CD8+ TCR diversity, which did not rise significantly by C4D1, CD4+ TCR diversity did. The study reported lower baseline TCR diversity in newly diagnosed patients than in healthy donors.

On this clone: The antigen remains undetermined.

Profiled with immunoSEQ multiplex PCR; TCRdb holds only in-frame clones, not every one. Among some 150,000 clones listed, under 85% were seen once. Each of the patients experienced relapse following autologous stem cell transplantation, and their brentuximab vedotin exposure differed. The study recorded best responses of complete response, partial response or progressive disease. The CDR3 loop spans 14 amino acids. Trimming removed 5 bases at V and 4 bases at J, with 12 bases between. Germline V lookup: CDR1 MNHNY, CDR2 SVGAGI (reference sequence). V is TRBV6-6 and J is TRBJ2-1; D is perhaps TRBD2 (6 bases). This receptor was taken from a human donor with classical Hodgkin lymphoma. Sample: peripheral blood mononuclear cells (PBMCs), taken before the second cycle of nivolumab. The CDR3 sequence: CASSEPGVYNEQFF. CDR3 bases: TGTGCCAGCAGTGAGCCGGGAGTATACAATGAGCAGTTCTTC.